Described below is a single T cell receptor (beta chain) sequence and its context. In blood CD8+ and CD4+ T cells, TCR beta underwent sequencing. CD8+ and CD4+ T cells were negatively isolated; TEMRA cells were FACS-enriched. The data are from a study of CD8 T cells in Susac syndrome. Reverse transcription of roughly 0.5 to 1 ug RNA used random hexamers. MiXCR was run by TCRdb on the immunoSEQ multiplex PCR reads, yielding one entry per CDR3 protein. The data show 180,000 or so distinct CDR3 sequences, nearly 95% seen once. Germline V CDR1 and CDR2: SGHDT, YYEEEE. V was pared by 4 bases and J by 4 bases, with 11 bases between. The CDR3 has 14 amino acids.

Sequencing was done on a sample of CD4+ T cells from PBMCs. This TCR came from a human donor with multiple sclerosis. The chain recombines TRBV5-6 with TRBJ1-4, with a tentative D call TRBD1 (6 bases). CDR3 loop: CASSPRGVNEKLFF. DNA of the CDR3: TGTGCCAGCAGCCCAAGGGGGGTTAATGAAAAACTGTTTTTT.